Presented here are 3 T cell receptor beta chains from one specimen sequenced in a study of cytomegalovirus exposure and HLA in healthy donors. Some clones are missing from TCRdb's copy, which holds only in-frame ones; the method was immunoSEQ multiplex PCR. Of tens of thousands of clones in the sample, roughly nine tenths were seen once. The sample was PBMCs. The source is a man aged 18-30 years in good health and CMV-seronegative.

The chain recombines TRBV29-1 with TRBJ2-5, with 9 nucleotides matching TRBD2. V lost 6 bases to trimming and J lost 3 bases; unmatched junction nucleotides: 5. Germline-derived CDR1 and CDR2 are SQVTM and ANQGSEA. The CDR3 has 13 amino acids. The CDR3 DNA reads as TGCAGCGTGCTAGCGGGACCTGAAGAGACCCAGTACTTC. The encoded protein is CSVLAGPEETQYF.

V is TRBV18 and J is TRBJ2-1; 7 bases map to TRBD2. J lost 3 bases, V lost 0 bases, and 5 bases had no gene match. Germline CDR1 and CDR2: KGHSH and LQKENI. This CDR3 contains 16 residues. DNA for the CDR3: TGTGCCAGCTCACCACCGTCGCGGGAGATCTACAATGAGCAGTTCTTC. It is translated as CASSPPSREIYNEQFF.

Comments on this clone: An end of the junction does not agree with germline; a read error may underlie this. V usage is TRBV6-5 and J usage is TRBJ2-5; tentative D call: TRBD2 (5 bases). The CDR3 runs 15 residues. CDR1 and CDR2 (germline): MNHEY, SVGAGI. The CDR3 bases are TGTGCCAGCAGAAAACTACGGGATCACCAGGAGACCCAGTACTTC. Encoded protein: CASRKLRDHQETQYF.